This TCR beta chain was identified in a study of control samples from healthy donors and cancer patients. TCRdb keeps only in-frame clones here, not all; method: immunoSEQ multiplex PCR. The sample has roughly 50,000 clones; 95% to 96% are singletons. This CDR3 contains 14 residues. V trimming: 5 bases; J trimming: 2 bases; junction bases outside the gene matches: 4. CDR1 and CDR2 (germline): SGHVS, FNYEAQ. This clone was recorded once. The chain employs TRBV7-6 and TRBJ1-2; 8 nucleotides match TRBD1. The sequence was obtained from a woman younger than 45 in good health. Material for sequencing was blood. CDR3 nucleotides: TGTGCCAGCAGCCTCGGGACAGGCAACTATGGCTACACCTTC. Protein sequence: CASSLGTGNYGYTF.